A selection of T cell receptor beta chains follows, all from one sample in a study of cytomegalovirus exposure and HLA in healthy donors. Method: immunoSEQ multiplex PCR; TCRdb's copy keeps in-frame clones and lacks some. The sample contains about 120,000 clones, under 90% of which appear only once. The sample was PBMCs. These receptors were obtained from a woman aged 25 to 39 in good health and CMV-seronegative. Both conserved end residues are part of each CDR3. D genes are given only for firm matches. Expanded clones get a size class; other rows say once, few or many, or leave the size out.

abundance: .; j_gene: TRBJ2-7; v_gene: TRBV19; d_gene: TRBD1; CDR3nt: TGTGCCAGCAAGCTCGGGACAGCGACCTACGAGCAGTACTTC; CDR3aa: CASKLGTATYEQYF
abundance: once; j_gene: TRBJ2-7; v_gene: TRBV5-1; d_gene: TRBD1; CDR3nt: TGCGCCAGCAGCTTGGGTGGGACAGGGTTCTTTGACGAGCAGTACTTC; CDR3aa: CASSLGGTGFFDEQYF
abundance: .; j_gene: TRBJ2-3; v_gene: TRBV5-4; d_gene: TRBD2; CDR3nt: TGTGCCAGCAGCACCCCAGCGGGGGGGGTGTTGACAGATACGCAGTATTTT; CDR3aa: CASSTPAGGVLTDTQYF
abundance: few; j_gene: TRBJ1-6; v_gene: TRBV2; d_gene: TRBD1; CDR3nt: TGTGCCAGCGAAAGACAGGGTAGGAATTCACCCCTCCACTTT; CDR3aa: CASERQGRNSPLHF
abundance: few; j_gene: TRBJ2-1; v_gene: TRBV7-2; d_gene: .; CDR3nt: TGTGCCAGCAGCAGAGTGACAGGTAAGAACTACAATGAGCAGTTCTTC; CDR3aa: CASSRVTGKNYNEQFF
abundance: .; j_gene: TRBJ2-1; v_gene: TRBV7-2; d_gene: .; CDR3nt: TGTGCCAGCAGCTTAGAGTATGCTGGCAACAATGAGCAGTTCTTC; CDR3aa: CASSLEYAGNNEQFF
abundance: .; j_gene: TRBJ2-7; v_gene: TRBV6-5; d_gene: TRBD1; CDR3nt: TGTGCCAGCAGTTACATGGGGACAGCCTACGAGCAGTACTTC; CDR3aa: CASSYMGTAYEQYF
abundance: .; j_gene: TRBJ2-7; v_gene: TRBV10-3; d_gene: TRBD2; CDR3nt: TGTGCCATCAGTGAGGGCCCCTTAGCGGGCCCCTACGAGCAGTACTTC; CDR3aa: CAISEGPLAGPYEQYF
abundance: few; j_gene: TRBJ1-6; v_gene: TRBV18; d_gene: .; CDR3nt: TGTGCCAGCTCACCAGAGTCACAGAGAAATTCACCCCTCCACTTT; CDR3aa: CASSPESQRNSPLHF
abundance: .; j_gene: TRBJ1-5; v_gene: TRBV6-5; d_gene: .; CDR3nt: TGTGCCAGCAGTTACTCATGGACTTCTCATCAGCCCCAGCATTTT; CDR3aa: CASSYSWTSHQPQHF
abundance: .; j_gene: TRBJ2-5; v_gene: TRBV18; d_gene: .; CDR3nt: TGTGCCAGCTCACCAGATAGTAGCTGGGAGACCCAGTACTTC; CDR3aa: CASSPDSSWETQYF
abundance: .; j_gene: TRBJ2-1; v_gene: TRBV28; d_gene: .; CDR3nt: TGTGCCAGCAGTTTTAGGGGTGTGGGCTACAATGAGCAGTTCTTC; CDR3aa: CASSFRGVGYNEQFF
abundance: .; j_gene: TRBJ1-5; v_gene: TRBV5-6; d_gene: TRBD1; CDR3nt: TGTGCCAGCAGCTATGGACAGGGTGGCAATCAGCCCCAGCATTTT; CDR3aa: CASSYGQGGNQPQHF
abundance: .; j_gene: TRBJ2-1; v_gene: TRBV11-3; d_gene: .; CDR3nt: TGTGCCAGCAGCCCACGGGGGAGGAGCTCCTACAATGAGCAGTTCTTC; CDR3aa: CASSPRGRSSYNEQFF
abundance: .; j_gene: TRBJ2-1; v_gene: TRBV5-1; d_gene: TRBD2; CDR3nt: TGCGCCAGCAGCCCAGGACTAGCGGGGGGTTTATGGGAGCAGTTCTTC; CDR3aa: CASSPGLAGGLWEQFF
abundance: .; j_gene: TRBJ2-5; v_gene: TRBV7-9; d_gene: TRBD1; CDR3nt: TGTGCCAGCAGCTTACTACCGGGACAGGGCGGAGAGACCCAGTACTTC; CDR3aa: CASSLLPGQGGETQYF
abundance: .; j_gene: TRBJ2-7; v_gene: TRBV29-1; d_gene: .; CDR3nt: TGCAGCGTTGTAGGGTTCCGGACATCCTACGAGCAGTACTTC; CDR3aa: CSVVGFRTSYEQYF
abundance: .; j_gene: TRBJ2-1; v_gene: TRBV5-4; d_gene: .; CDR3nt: TGTGCCAGCAGCTTGAGACGGGGGTACAATGAGCAGTTCTTC; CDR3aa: CASSLRRGYNEQFF
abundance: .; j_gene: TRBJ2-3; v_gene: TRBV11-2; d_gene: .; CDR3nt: TGTGCCAGCAGCTTTCTACAGGCCACAGATACGCAGTATTTT; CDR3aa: CASSFLQATDTQYF
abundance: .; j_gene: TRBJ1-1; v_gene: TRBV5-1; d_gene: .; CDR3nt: TGCGCCAGCACCAAGGGCGGGGGGAACACTGAAGCTTTCTTT; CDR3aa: CASTKGGGNTEAFF
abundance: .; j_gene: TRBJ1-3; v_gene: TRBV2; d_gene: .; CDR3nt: TGTGCCAGCAGTGTGGACAGCAAATACTCTGGAAACACCATATATTTT; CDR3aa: CASSVDSKYSGNTIYF
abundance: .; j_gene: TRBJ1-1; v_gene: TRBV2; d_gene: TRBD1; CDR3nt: TGTGCCAGCAAAGGGGACAGGGTGAACACTGAAGCTTTCTTT; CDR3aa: CASKGDRVNTEAFF
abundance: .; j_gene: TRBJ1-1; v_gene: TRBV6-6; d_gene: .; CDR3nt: TGTGCCAGCAGTCAACGGGAGAACACTGAAGCTTTCTTT; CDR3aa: CASSQRENTEAFF
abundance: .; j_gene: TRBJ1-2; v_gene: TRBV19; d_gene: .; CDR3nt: TGTGCCAGTAGCTGGGCCGGCTACACCTTC; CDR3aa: CASSWAGYTF
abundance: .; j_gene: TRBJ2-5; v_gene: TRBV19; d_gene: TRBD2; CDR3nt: TGTGCCAGTAGTATATCCAGCGGGGGGGCCCGAGGAGAGACCCAGTACTTC; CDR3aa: CASSISSGGARGETQYF
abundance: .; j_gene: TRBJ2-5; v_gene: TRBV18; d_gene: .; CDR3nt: TGTGCCAGCTCACCAGAGAAGGCAGGTCTTGGGACCCAGTACTTC; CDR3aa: CASSPEKAGLGTQYF
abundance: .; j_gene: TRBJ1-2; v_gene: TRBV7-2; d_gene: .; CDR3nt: TGTGCCAGCAGCCAGCGAGGCAGTACTAACTATGGCTACACCTTC; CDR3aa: CASSQRGSTNYGYTF
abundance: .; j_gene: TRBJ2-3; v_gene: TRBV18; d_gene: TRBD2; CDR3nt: TGTGCCAGCTCACCAGAGCGGGGGAGGAATACGCAGTATTTT; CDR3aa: CASSPERGRNTQYF
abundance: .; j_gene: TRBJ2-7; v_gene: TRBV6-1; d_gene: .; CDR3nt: TGTGCCAGCAGTGAAATAGGACACTCCTACGAGCAGTACTTC; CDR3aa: CASSEIGHSYEQYF
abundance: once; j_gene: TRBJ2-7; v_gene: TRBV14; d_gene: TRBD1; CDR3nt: TGTGCCAGCAGCCGACAGGGGGCCGAGCAGTACTTC; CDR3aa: CASSRQGAEQYF
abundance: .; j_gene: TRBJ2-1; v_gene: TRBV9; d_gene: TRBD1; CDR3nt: TGTGCCAGCAGCGTAGCGGTGGCAGGGGGCAATGAGCAGTTCTTC; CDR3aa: CASSVAVAGGNEQFF
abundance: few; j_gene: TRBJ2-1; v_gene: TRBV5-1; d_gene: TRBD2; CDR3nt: TGCGCCAGCAGCTTAAGGGAGGGCGATGAGCAGTTCTTC; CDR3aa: CASSLREGDEQFF
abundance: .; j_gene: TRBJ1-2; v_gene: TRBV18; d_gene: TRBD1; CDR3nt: TGTGCCAGCTCACCGTCACAGGGGGGAAGGGGCTATGGCTACACCTTC; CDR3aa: CASSPSQGGRGYGYTF
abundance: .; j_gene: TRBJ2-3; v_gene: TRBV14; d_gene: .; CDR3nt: TGTGCCAGCAGCCAACGCAGGGCTAGCACAGATACGCAGTATTTT; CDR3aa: CASSQRRASTDTQYF
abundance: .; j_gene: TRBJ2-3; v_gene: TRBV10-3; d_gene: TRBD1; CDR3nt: TGTGCCATCAGCCCGGGACAGGGGGCCTCAGATACGCAGTATTTT; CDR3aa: CAISPGQGASDTQYF
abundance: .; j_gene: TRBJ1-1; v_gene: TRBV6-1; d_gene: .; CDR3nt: TGTGCCAGCAGTGAAATCGGCGGAACCTTGAACACTGAAGCTTTCTTT; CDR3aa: CASSEIGGTLNTEAFF
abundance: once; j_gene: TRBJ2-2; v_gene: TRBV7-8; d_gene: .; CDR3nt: TGTGCCAGCAGCTTCTCTAGGTTAGCCGGGGAGCTGTTTTTT; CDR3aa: CASSFSRLAGELFF
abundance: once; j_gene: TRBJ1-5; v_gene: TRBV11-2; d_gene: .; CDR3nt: TGTGCCAGCAGCTTAGATTCAGGGGTCTTTCAGCCCCAGCATTTT; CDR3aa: CASSLDSGVFQPQHF
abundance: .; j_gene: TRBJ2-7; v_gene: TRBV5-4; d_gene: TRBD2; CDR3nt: TGTGCCAGCAGCCCTGGGGGGGTAGGATACGAGCAGTACTTC; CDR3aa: CASSPGGVGYEQYF
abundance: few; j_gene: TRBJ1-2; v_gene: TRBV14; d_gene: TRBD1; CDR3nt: TGTGCCAGCAGCCAAGATTTACAGGGGACAAGTGGCTACACCTTC; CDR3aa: CASSQDLQGTSGYTF
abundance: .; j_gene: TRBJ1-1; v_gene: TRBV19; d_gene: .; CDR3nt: TGTGCCAGTACCCTAAGCGGGGGCACTGAAGCTTTCTTT; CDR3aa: CASTLSGGTEAFF